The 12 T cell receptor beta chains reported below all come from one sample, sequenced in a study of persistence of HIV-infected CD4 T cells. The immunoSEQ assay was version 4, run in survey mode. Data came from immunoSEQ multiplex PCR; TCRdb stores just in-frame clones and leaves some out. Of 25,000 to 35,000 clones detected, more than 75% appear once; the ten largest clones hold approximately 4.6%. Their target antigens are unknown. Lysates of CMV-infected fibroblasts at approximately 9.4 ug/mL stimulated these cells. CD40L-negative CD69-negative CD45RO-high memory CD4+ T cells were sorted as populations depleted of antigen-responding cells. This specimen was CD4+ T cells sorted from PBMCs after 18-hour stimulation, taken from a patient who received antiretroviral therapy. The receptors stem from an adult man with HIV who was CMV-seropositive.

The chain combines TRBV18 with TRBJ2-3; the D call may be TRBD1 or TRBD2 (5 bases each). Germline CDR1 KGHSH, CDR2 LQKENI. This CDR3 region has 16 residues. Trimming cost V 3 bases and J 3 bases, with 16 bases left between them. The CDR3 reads CASSPRAGSATDTQYF. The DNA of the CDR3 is TGTGCCAGCTCACCGAGGGCAGGGTCTGCGACAGATACGCAGTATTTT.

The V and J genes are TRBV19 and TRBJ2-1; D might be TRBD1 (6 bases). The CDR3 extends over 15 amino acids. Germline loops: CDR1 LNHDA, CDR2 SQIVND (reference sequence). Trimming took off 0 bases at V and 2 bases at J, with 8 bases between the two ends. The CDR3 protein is CASSIDRGTYNEQFF. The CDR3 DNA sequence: TGTGCCAGTAGTATAGACAGGGGAACCTACAATGAGCAGTTCTTC.

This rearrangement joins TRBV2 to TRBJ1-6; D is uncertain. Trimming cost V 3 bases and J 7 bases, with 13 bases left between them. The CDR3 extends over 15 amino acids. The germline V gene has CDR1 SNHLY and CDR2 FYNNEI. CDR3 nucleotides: TGTGCCAGCAGTGATGCACCCAACATCAATTCACCCCTCCACTTT. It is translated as CASSDAPNINSPLHF.

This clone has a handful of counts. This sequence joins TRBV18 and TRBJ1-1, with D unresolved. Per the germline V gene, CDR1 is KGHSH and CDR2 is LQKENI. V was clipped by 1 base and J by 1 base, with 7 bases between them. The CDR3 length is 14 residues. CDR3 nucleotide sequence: TGTGCCAGCTCACCACTAGGCGGGAACACTGAAGCTTTCTTT. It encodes CASSPLGGNTEAFF. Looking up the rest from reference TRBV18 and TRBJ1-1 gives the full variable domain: NAGVMQNPRHLVRRRGQEARLRCSPMKGHSHVYWYRQLPEEGLKFMVYLQKENIIDESGMPKERFSAEFPKEGPSILRIQQVVRGDSAAYFCASSPLGGNTEAFFGQGTRLTVV.

The CDR3 DNA reads TGTGCCAGTAGTAAGAAGACAGGGGGGGCCGGGGAGCTGTTTTTT. This sequence encodes CASSKKTGGAGELFF. The V and J genes are TRBV19 and TRBJ2-2; 9 nucleotides align to TRBD1. V gave up 4 bases and J gave up 6 bases; unmatched junction bases: 6. Germline V gene sequence: CDR1 LNHDA, CDR2 SQIVND (reference sequence). The CDR3 extends over 15 amino acids. The entire variable domain, with the rest obtained from reference TRBV19 and TRBJ2-2, is as follows: DGGITQSPKYLFRKEGQNVTLSCEQNLNHDAMYWYRQDPGQGLRLIYYSQIVNDFQKGDIAEGYSVSREKKESFPLTVTSAQKNPTAFYLCASSKKTGGAGELFFGEGSRLTVL.

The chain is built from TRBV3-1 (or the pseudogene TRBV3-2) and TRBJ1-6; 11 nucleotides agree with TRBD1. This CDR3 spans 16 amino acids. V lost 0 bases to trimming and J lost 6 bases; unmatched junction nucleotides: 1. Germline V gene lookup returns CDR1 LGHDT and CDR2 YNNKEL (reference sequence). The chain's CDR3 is CASSQEGTGGNSPLHF. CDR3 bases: TGTGCCAGCAGCCAAGAAGGGACAGGGGGTAATTCACCCCTCCACTTT.

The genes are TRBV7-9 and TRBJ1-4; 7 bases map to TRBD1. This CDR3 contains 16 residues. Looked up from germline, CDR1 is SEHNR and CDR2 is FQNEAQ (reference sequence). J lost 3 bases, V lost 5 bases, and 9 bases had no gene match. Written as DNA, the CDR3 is TGTGCCAGCAGCCCTCAGAGGGGGCGATCTAATGAAAAACTGTTTTTT. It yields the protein CASSPQRGRSNEKLFF.

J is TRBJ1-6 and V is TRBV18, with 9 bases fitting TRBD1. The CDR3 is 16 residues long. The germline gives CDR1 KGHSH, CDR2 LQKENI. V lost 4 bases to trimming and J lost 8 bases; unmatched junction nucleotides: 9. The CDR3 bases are TGTGCCAGCTCACTCGGGACAGGGTTTGGTGATTCACCCCTCCACTTT. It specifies CASSLGTGFGDSPLHF.

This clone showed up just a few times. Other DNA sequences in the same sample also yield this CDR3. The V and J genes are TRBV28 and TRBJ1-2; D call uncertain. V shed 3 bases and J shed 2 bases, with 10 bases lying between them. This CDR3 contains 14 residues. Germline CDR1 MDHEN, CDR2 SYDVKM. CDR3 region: CASSFPGGNYGYTF. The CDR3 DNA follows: TGTGCCAGCAGTTTTCCCGGCGGGAACTATGGCTACACCTTC.

The DNA for the CDR3 is TGCAGTGCTAGTCGTCCTGGAAATAGCAATCAGCCCCAGCATTTT. Amino acid sequence: CSASRPGNSNQPQHF. This chain joins TRBV20-1 and TRBJ1-5, with D hard to call. V shed 3 bases and J shed 0 bases, with 12 bases lying between them. The germline CDR1 and CDR2 sequences are DFQATT and SNEGSKA (reference sequence). CDR3 length equals 15 residues.

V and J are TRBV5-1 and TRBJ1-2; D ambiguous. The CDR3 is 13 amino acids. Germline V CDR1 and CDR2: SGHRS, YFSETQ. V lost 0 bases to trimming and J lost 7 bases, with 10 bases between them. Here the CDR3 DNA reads TGCGCCAGCAGCTTGGACGGGGAGGGTGGCTACACCTTC. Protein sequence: CASSLDGEGGYTF.

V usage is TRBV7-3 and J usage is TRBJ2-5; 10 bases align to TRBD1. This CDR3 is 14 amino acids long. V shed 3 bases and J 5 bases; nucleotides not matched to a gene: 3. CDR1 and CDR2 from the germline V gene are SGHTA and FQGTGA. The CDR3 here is CASSLTGGGETQYF. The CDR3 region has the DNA TGTGCCAGCAGCTTGACAGGGGGCGGGGAGACCCAGTACTTC.